This T cell receptor (beta chain) stems from a study of blood T cell repertoires in COVID-19. Study at large: The cDNA or gDNA used as material had been derived from T cells, B-cell-depleted T cells, or PBMCs.

This clone was found a few times. Sequenced by immunoSEQ multiplex PCR; TCRdb stores in-frame clones only, minus some. The sample consists of more than 200,000 clones, 65% to 80% of them appearing once. The CDR3 consists of 15 residues. Germline CDR1 reads SGHRS; CDR2 reads YFSETQ. With 0 bases clipped from V and 0 bases from J, the junction kept 2 bases outside the gene matches. This clonotype was sampled from a middle-aged woman with active or convalescent COVID-19. The rearrangement uses TRBV5-1 and TRBJ1-1; 7 bases fit TRBD1. Sequences were obtained from peripheral blood. For the CDR3, the DNA is TGCGCCAGCAGCTTGGCAGGGGGAGTGAACACTGAAGCTTTCTTT. Translation gives CASSLAGGVNTEAFF. The full variable domain, completed using reference TRBV5-1 and TRBJ1-1, is KAGVTQTPRYLIKTRGQQVTLSCSPISGHRSVSWYQQTPGQGLQFLFEYFSETQRNKGNFPGRFSGRQFSNSRSEMNVSTLELGDSALYLCASSLAGGVNTEAFFGQGTRLTVV.